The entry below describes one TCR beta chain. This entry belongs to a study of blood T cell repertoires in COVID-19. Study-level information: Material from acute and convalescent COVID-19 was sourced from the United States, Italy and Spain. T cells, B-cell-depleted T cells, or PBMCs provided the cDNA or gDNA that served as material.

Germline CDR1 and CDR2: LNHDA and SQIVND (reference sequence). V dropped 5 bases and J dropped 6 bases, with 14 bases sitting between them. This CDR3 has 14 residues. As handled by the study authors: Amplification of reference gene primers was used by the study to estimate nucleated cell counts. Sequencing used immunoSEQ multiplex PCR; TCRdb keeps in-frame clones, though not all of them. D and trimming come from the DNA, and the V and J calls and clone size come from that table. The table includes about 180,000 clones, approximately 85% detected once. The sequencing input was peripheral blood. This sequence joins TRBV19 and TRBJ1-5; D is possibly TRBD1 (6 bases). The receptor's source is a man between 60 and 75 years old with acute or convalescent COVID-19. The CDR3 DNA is TGTGCCAGTAGTGCACAGGGTAGGAGTCAGCCCCAGCATTTT. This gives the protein CASSAQGRSQPQHF.